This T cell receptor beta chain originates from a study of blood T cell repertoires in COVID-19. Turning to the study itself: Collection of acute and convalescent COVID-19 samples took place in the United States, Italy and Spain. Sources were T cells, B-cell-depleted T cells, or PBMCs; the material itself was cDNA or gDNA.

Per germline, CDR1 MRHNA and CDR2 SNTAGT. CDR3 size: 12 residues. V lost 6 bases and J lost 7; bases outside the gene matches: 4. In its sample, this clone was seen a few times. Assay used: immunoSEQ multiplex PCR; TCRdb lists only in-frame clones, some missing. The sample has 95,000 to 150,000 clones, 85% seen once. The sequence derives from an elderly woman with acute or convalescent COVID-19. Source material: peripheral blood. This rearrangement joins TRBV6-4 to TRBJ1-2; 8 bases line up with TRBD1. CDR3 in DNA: TGTGCCAGCAGGGGACAGGCCGGTGGCTACACCTTC. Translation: CASRGQAGGYTF.